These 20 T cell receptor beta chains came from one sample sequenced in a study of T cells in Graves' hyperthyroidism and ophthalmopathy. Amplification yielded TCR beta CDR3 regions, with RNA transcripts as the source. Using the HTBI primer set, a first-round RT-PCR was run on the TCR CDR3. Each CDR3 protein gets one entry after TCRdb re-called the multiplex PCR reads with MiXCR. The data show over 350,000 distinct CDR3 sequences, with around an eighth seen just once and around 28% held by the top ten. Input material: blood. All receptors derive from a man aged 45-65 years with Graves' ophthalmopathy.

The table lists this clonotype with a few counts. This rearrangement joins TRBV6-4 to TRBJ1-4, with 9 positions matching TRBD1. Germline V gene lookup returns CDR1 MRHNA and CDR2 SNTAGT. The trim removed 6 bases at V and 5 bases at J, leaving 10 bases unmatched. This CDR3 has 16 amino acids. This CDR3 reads CASSCPGTGTNEKLFF. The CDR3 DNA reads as TGTGCCAGCAGCTGTCCCGGGACAGGGACGAATGAAAAACTGTTTTTT.

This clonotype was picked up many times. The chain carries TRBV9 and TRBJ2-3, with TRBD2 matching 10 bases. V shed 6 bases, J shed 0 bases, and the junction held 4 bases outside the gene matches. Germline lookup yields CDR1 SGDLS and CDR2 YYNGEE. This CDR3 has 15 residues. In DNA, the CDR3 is TGTGCCAGCAACCTAGCGGGAGCTAGCACAGATACGCAGTATTTT. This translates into CASNLAGASTDTQYF.

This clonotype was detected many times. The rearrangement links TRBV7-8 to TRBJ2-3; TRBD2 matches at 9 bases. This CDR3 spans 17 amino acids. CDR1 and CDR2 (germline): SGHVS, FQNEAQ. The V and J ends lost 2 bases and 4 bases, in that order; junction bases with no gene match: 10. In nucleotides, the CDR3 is TGTGCCAGCAGCTTAAGGGTCGTAGCGGGAGACGCAGATACGCAGTATTTT. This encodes CASSLRVVAGDADTQYF.

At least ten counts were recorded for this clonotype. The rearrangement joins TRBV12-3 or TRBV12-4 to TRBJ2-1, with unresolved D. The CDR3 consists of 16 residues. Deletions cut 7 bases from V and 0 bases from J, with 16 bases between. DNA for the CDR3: TGTGCCAGCACATGGGCCTTGGCTAGCTCCTACAATGAGCAGTTCTTC. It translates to CASTWALASSYNEQFF.

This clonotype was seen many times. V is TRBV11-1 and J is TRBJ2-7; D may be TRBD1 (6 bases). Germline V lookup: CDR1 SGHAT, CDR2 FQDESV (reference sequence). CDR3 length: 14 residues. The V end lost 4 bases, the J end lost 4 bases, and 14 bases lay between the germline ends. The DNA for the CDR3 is TGTGCCAGCAGCTCCTCCCAGGGGCGATACGAGCAGTACTTC. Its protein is CASSSSQGRYEQYF.

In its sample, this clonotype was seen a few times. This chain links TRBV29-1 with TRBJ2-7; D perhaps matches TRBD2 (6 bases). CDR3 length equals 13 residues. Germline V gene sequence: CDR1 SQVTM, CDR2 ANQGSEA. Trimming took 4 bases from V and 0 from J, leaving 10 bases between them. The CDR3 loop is CSVGGLYSYEQYF. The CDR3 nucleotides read TGCAGCGTTGGGGGACTCTACTCCTACGAGCAGTACTTC.

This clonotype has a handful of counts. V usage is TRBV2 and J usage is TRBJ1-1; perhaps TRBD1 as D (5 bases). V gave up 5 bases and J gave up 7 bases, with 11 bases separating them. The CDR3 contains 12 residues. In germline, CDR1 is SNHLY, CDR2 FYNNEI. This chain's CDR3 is CASSLGPYEAFF. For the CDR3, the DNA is TGTGCCAGCAGTCTGGGGCCCTATGAAGCTTTCTTT.

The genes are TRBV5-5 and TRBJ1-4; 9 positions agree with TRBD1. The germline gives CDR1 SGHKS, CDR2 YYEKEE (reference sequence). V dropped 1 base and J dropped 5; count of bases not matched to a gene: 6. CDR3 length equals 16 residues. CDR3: CASSLPPGTGNEKLFF. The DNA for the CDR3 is TGTGCCAGCAGCTTGCCCCCCGGGACAGGGAATGAAAAACTGTTTTTT. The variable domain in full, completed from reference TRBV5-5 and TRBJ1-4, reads DAGVTQSPTHLIKTRGQQVTLRCSPISGHKSVSWYQQVLGQGPQFIFQYYEKEERGRGNFPDRFSARQFPNYSSELNVNALLLGDSALYLCASSLPPGTGNEKLFFGSGTQLSVL.

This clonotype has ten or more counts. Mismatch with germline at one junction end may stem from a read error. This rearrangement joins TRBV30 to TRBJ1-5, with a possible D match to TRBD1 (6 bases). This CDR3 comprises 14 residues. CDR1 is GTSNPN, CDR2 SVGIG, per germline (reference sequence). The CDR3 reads CAWGVGARGQPQHF. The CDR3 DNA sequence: TGTGCCTGGGGTGTAGGGGCCAGGGGTCAGCCCCAGCATTTT. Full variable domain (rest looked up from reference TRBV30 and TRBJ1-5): SQTIHQWPATLVQPVGSPLSLECTVEGTSNPNLYWYRQAAGRGLQLLFYSVGIGQISSEVPQNLSASRPQDRQFILSSKKLLLSDSGFYLCAWGVGARGQPQHFGDGTRLSIL.

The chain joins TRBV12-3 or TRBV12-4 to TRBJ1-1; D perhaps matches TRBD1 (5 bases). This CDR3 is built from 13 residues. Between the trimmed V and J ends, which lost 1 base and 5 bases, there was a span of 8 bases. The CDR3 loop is CASSLEGITEAFF. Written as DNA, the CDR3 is TGTGCCAGCAGTTTAGAGGGGATAACTGAAGCTTTCTTT.

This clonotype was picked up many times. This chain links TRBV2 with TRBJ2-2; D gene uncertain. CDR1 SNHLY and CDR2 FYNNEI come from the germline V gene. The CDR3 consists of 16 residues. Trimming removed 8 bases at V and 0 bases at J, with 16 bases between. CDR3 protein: CASAVAQLTNTGELFF. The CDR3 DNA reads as TGTGCCAGCGCTGTAGCACAACTAACGAACACCGGGGAGCTGTTTTTT.

The CDR3 DNA reads as TGTGCCAGCTCTAGGAAGGACAGGTCGAACACCGGGGAGCTGTTTTTT. Translating it yields CASSRKDRSNTGELFF. The chain recombines TRBV18 with TRBJ2-2; 7 bases are a match to TRBD1. With V trimmed by 6 bases and J by 0 bases, 7 bases remained unmatched. The germline gives CDR1 KGHSH, CDR2 LQKENI. The CDR3 length is 16 residues.

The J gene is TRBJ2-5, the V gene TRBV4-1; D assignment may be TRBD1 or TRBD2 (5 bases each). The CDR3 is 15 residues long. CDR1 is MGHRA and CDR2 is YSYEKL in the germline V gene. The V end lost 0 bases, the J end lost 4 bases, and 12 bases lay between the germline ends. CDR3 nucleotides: TGCGCCAGCAGCCAAGACATGAGGGGACCAGAGACCCAGTACTTC. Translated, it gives CASSQDMRGPETQYF.

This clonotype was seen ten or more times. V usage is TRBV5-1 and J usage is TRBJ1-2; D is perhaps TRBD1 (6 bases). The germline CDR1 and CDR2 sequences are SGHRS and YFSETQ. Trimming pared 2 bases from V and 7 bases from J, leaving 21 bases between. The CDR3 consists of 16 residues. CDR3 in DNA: TGCGCCAGCAGCTTAAGACAGGCCACGACGCCCTCTGGCTACACCTTC. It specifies CASSLRQATTPSGYTF. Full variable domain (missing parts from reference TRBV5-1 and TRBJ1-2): KAGVTQTPRYLIKTRGQQVTLSCSPISGHRSVSWYQQTPGQGLQFLFEYFSETQRNKGNFPGRFSGRQFSNSRSEMNVSTLELGDSALYLCASSLRQATTPSGYTFGSGTRLTVV.

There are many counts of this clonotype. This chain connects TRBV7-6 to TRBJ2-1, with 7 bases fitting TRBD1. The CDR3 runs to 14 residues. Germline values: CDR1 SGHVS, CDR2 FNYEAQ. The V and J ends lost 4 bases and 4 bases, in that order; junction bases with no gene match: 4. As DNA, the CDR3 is TGTGCCAGCAGCTACCGACAGGGATACAATGAGCAGTTCTTC. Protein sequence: CASSYRQGYNEQFF.

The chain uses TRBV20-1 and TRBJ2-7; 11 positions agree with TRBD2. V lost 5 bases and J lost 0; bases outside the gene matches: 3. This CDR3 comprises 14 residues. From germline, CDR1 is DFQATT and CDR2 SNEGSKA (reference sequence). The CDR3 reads CSADGTSGSYEQYF. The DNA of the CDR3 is TGCAGTGCTGACGGGACTAGCGGCTCCTACGAGCAGTACTTC.

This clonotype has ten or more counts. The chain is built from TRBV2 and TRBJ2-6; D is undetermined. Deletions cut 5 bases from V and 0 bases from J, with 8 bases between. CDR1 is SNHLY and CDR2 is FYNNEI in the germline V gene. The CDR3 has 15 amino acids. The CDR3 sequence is CASSPYYSGANVLTF. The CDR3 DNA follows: TGTGCCAGCAGTCCATACTACTCTGGGGCCAACGTCCTGACTTTC.

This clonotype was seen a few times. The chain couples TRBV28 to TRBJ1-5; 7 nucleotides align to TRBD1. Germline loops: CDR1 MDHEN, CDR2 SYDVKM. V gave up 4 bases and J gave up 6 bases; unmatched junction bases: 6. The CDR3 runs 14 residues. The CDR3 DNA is TGTGCCAGCAGTTCTCCAGGGGGTCGTCAGCCCCAGCATTTT. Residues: CASSSPGGRQPQHF.

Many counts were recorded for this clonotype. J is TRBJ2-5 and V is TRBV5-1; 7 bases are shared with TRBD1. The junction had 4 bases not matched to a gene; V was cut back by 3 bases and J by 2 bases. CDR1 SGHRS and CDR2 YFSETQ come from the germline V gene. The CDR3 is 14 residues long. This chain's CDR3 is CASSYKTGQETQYF. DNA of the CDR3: TGCGCCAGCAGCTACAAGACAGGGCAAGAGACCCAGTACTTC. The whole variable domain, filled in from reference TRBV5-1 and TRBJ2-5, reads KAGVTQTPRYLIKTRGQQVTLSCSPISGHRSVSWYQQTPGQGLQFLFEYFSETQRNKGNFPGRFSGRQFSNSRSEMNVSTLELGDSALYLCASSYKTGQETQYFGPGTRLLVL.

The CDR3 DNA reads as TGTGCCAGCTCGCCTCCGGGACAGGGATCTAATTCACCCCTCCACTTT. Protein sequence: CASSPPGQGSNSPLHF. The V call is TRBV18, the J call TRBJ1-6, with 9 bases identical to TRBD1. Germline lookup yields CDR1 KGHSH and CDR2 LQKENI. Trimming took 6 bases from V and 6 from J; bases not matched to a gene: 9. CDR3 length equals 16 residues.